These 2 T cell receptor beta chains share one sample of origin, sequenced in a study of shared clonotypes between healthy human individuals. Sequencing used immunoSEQ multiplex PCR; TCRdb keeps in-frame clones, though not all of them. The table records approximately 110,000 clones, 67% of them present only once. The specimen sequenced was memory CD8+ T cells sorted from blood. Documented subset: CD45RO+ cells pooled with CCR7-negative TemRA cells. The source is a young woman in good health.

This clone was observed many times. The rearrangement uses TRBV6-6 and TRBJ1-2; D uncertain. From germline, CDR1 is MNHNY and CDR2 SVGAGI (reference sequence). Trimming pared 6 bases from V and 2 bases from J, leaving 10 bases between. The CDR3 is 13 amino acids. The CDR3 spells CASSSASNYGYTF. CDR3 nucleotides: TGTGCCAGCAGCTCGGCCAGCAACTATGGCTACACCTTC.

This clone was seen more than once but under ten times. In DNA form, the CDR3 reads TGTGCCTGGGGAGGGGGCGCAGGGCCTGGAAACACCATATATTTT. This codes for CAWGGGAGPGNTIYF. The chain carries TRBV30 and TRBJ1-3; 7 bases are a match to TRBD1. The CDR3 covers 15 residues. Germline CDR1 and CDR2: GTSNPN and SVGIG (reference sequence). Trimming took 5 bases from V and 2 from J; bases not matched to a gene: 9.